This TCR beta chain was recorded in a study of shared clonotypes between healthy human individuals. The repertoire was sequenced with immunoSEQ multiplex PCR; TCRdb's copy has only in-frame clones and lacks some. The repertoire has about 690,000 clones, around 90% of them found once; the top ten carry roughly 36%. This CDR3 spans 16 amino acids. Germline V gene lookup returns CDR1 SGHVS and CDR2 FQNEAQ. With V trimmed by 5 bases and J by 2 bases, 12 bases remained unmatched. The receptor was derived from a man younger than 35 in good health. Some clones in this sample may be carry-over from other donors' samples. Sample: memory CD8+ T cells from PBMCs. Subset in this sample: CD45RO+ cells pooled with CCR7-negative TemRA cells. V and J are TRBV7-8 and TRBJ2-7; 7 bases are a match to TRBD1. Here the CDR3 reads CASSTRGGQDTYEQYF. The CDR3, as DNA: TGTGCCAGCAGCACCCGGGGTGGACAGGATACCTACGAGCAGTACTTC. Full variable domain (remainder filled in from reference TRBV7-8 and TRBJ2-7): GAGVSQSPRYKVAKRGQDVALRCDPISGHVSLFWYQQALGQGPEFLTYFQNEAQLDKSGLPSDRFFAERPEGSVSTLKIQRTQQEDSAVYLCASSTRGGQDTYEQYFGPGTRLTVT.